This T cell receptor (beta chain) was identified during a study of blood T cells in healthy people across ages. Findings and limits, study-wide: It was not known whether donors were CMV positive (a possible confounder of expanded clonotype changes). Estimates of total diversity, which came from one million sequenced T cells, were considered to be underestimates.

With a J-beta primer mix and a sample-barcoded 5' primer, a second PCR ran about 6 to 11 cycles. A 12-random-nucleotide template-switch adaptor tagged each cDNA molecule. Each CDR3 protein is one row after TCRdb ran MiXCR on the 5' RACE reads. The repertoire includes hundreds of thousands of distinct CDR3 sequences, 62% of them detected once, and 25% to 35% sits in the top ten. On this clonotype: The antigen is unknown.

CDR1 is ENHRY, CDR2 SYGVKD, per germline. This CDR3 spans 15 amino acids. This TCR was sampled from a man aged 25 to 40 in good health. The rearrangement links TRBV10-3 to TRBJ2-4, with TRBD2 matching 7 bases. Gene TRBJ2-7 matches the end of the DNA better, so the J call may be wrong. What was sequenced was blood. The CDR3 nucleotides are TGTGCCATCAGTCTCGGACTAGGATCCCCCTACGAGCAGTACTTC. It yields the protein CAISLGLGSPYEQYF.